Sequencing of this T cell receptor beta chain was carried out in a study of blood T cell repertoires in COVID-19. About the research overall: Acute-phase and convalescent COVID-19 samples originated in the United States, Italy and Spain. PBMCs, B-cell-depleted T cells, or T cells were the source of the cDNA or gDNA that made up the material.

This CDR3 is built from 14 residues. V was trimmed by 1 base and J by 1 base, leaving 5 bases between them. CDR1 is SSHAT and CDR2 is FNYEAQ in the germline V gene (reference sequence). This clone was seen only a few times. In the study's own analysis: Reference gene primer amplification gave nucleated cell count estimates. Generated by immunoSEQ multiplex PCR, the TCRdb table keeps only in-frame clones and is missing some. Clone size and V and J calls were adopted from that table, with D and trimming inferred from the DNA. Counted here are a few hundred thousand clones, roughly 85% occurring once; the ten biggest clones make up roughly 3.6%.

The material sequenced was peripheral blood. V usage is TRBV7-7 and J usage is TRBJ2-1; D remains ambiguous. This clonotype was sampled from a woman in her late teens or twenties with acute or convalescent COVID-19. The CDR3 DNA is TGTGCCAGCAGCTTAGACGGGTCCTACAATGAGCAGTTCTTC. Protein product: CASSLDGSYNEQFF.